Below are 27 T cell receptor beta chains sequenced from a single sample in a study of blood T cell repertoires in COVID-19. TCRdb's copy holds only in-frame clones and misses some; the assay was immunoSEQ multiplex PCR. The repertoire consists of roughly 200,000 clones, with about 95% occurring once and the leading ten covering about 0.76%. Material: peripheral blood. The origin of the receptors is a man between 25 and 39 years old with COVID-19, enrolled during active disease.

The chain employs TRBV20-1 and TRBJ1-2; D is uncertain. V dropped 5 bases and J dropped 5 bases, with 6 bases sitting between them. The CDR3 covers 10 residues. Germline V CDR1 and CDR2: DFQATT, SNEGSKA (reference sequence). The CDR3 nucleotides are TGCAGTGCTCCGACTTATGGCTACACCTTC. The encoded protein is CSAPTYGYTF.

V is TRBV6-1 and J is TRBJ2-3; 12 bases match TRBD1. This CDR3 has 17 residues. V was clipped by 4 bases and J by 2 bases; unmatched bases: 7. The germline V gene has CDR1 MNHNS and CDR2 SASEGT. This CDR3 is CASSVGDRGPVTDTQYF. DNA of the CDR3: TGTGCCAGCAGTGTCGGGGACAGGGGGCCTGTCACAGATACGCAGTATTTT.

The rearrangement links TRBV30 to TRBJ1-5; TRBD1 agrees at 7 bases. Germline V gene data show CDR1 as GTSNPN and CDR2 as SVGIG (reference sequence). The CDR3 has 17 amino acids. V was clipped by 1 base and J by 0 bases; unmatched bases: 9. The CDR3: CAWSANRGGDSNQPQHF. CDR3 sequence (DNA): TGTGCCTGGAGTGCCAACAGGGGTGGGGATAGCAATCAGCCCCAGCATTTT.

The chain has TRBV6-4 and TRBJ2-1, with TRBD1 identical over 10 bases. Germline V gene lookup returns CDR1 MRHNA and CDR2 SNTAGT. The CDR3 runs to 15 residues. The V and J ends lost 3 bases and 8 bases, in that order; junction bases with no gene match: 7. The CDR3 protein is CASSETGTGVDEQFF. As DNA, the CDR3 is TGTGCCAGCAGTGAAACCGGGACAGGGGTGGATGAGCAGTTCTTC.

V gene TRBV5-1 combines with J gene TRBJ1-1, with TRBD1 as a possible D gene (6 bases). Germline lookup yields CDR1 SGHRS and CDR2 YFSETQ. The V end was cut by 2 bases, the J end by 8 bases, with 10 bases between. The CDR3 contains 12 residues. In DNA, the CDR3 is TGCGCCAGCAGCTTTCGGCAGGGGGAAGCTTTCTTT. Translated, it gives CASSFRQGEAFF.

The chain couples TRBV27 to TRBJ2-7, with TRBD2 identical over 9 bases. With V trimmed by 0 bases and J by 0 bases, 0 bases remained unmatched. The CDR3 sequence is 15 residues long. Germline CDR1 MNHEY, CDR2 SMNVEV (reference sequence). CDR3 bases: TGTGCCAGCAGTTTATCTAGCGGGAGCTCCTACGAGCAGTACTTC. Translated, it gives CASSLSSGSSYEQYF.

The chain recombines TRBV20-1 with TRBJ1-1; D is undetermined. The germline gives CDR1 DFQATT, CDR2 SNEGSKA (reference sequence). The CDR3 consists of 11 residues. The V end lost 6 bases, the J end lost 5 bases, and 10 bases lay between the germline ends. The CDR3: CSAARVTEAFF. The CDR3 bases are TGCAGTGCCGCGAGGGTTACTGAAGCTTTCTTT.

This chain joins TRBV5-6 and TRBJ2-1; TRBD1 matches at 7 bases. With V trimmed by 4 bases and J by 4 bases, 11 bases remained unmatched. The CDR3 length is 16 residues. CDR1 SGHDT and CDR2 YYEEEE come from the germline V gene. The CDR3 nucleotides read TGTGCCAGCAGCCCACTAGGGGGCTCCTTTTACAATGAGCAGTTCTTC. Protein: CASSPLGGSFYNEQFF.

This CDR3 is CASSHNDRTNTEAFF. The CDR3 bases are TGCGCCAGCAGCCATAACGACAGGACTAACACTGAAGCTTTCTTT. This rearrangement joins TRBV4-1 to TRBJ1-1; the D gene is possibly TRBD1 (6 bases). This CDR3 has 15 amino acids. Trimming took off 3 bases at V and 2 bases at J, with 13 bases between the two ends. Germline lookup yields CDR1 MGHRA and CDR2 YSYEKL.

V is TRBV3-1 (or the pseudogene TRBV3-2) and J is TRBJ1-1; D is unclear. The V gene's germline CDR1 is LGHDT and CDR2 YNNKEL (reference sequence). Trimming removed 1 base at V and 8 bases at J, with 14 bases between. The CDR3 runs to 14 residues. The CDR3 DNA reads as TGTGCCAGCAGCCAAGCCCAGATCCTAGCCGAAGCTTTCTTT. It encodes CASSQAQILAEAFF.

The chain is built from TRBV12-3 or TRBV12-4 and TRBJ2-7, with D unresolved. V was shortened by 6 bases and J by 3 bases, with 9 bases between the two germline ends. The CDR3 sequence is 12 residues long. The CDR3 DNA is TGTGCCAGCAGCACTTCAAGCTACGAGCAGTACTTC. Translation gives CASSTSSYEQYF.

The gene calls are TRBV18 and TRBJ2-1, with D possibly TRBD2 on 7 matching bases. V lost 6 bases to trimming and J lost 8 bases, with 14 bases between them. This CDR3 is built from 13 residues. Germline CDR1 and CDR2: KGHSH and LQKENI. CDR3 loop: CASSGGPGDEQFF. The CDR3 nucleotides read TGTGCCAGCTCGGGGGGGCCAGGCGATGAGCAGTTCTTC.

This sequence joins TRBV6-5 and TRBJ1-2; 7 nucleotides align to TRBD1. The CDR3 sequence is 13 residues long. Germline V gives CDR1 MNHEY, CDR2 SVGAGI. Unmatched junction bases numbered 8, after V lost 5 bases and J lost 8 bases. CDR3 DNA sequence: TGTGCCAGCAGTCAGGGGGTGCGAGAGGGCTACACCTTC. It specifies CASSQGVREGYTF.

V is TRBV3-1 (or the pseudogene TRBV3-2) and J is TRBJ2-3, with 8 bases that match TRBD1. The V segment lost 5 bases and the J segment 6 bases; nucleotides outside the gene matches: 10. Germline lookup yields CDR1 LGHDT and CDR2 YNNKEL (reference sequence). The CDR3 extends over 15 amino acids. CDR3 amino acids: CASSIGQGAEDTQYF. In DNA, the CDR3 is TGTGCCAGCAGCATTGGACAGGGCGCCGAGGATACGCAGTATTTT.

The chain recombines TRBV11-3 with TRBJ2-5; tentative D call: TRBD1 (5 bases). Germline V gives CDR1 SGHNT, CDR2 YENEEA. The CDR3 runs to 16 residues. Between the trimmed V and J ends, which lost 1 base and 1 base, there was a span of 13 bases. CDR3 region: CASSLGLGHLQETQYF. The CDR3 nucleotides read TGTGCCAGCAGCTTAGGGCTCGGACACCTCCAAGAGACCCAGTACTTC.

The chain combines TRBV2 with TRBJ1-1; the match to TRBD1 covers 7 bases. This CDR3 region has 13 residues. Per the germline V gene, CDR1 is SNHLY and CDR2 is FYNNEI. Germline trimming cut 3 bases from V and 7 bases from J; bases unmatched to any gene: 5. The CDR3 region is CASSDLGQIEAFF. CDR3 DNA: TGTGCCAGCAGTGATCTGGGACAGATTGAAGCTTTCTTT.

This clone came up a few times. V is TRBV11-2 and J is TRBJ2-7, with 7 nucleotides matching TRBD2. Trimming at V came to 1 base and at J to 2 bases, leaving 5 bases not matched to a gene. This CDR3 has 15 residues. CDR1 and CDR2 (germline): SGHAT, FQNNGV. This CDR3 reads CASSLGAGETYEQYF. The CDR3, as DNA: TGTGCCAGCAGCTTAGGTGCGGGGGAAACCTACGAGCAGTACTTC.

The chain joins TRBV4-1 to TRBJ1-5; D remains unclear. The CDR3 totals 15 residues. Germline V gene sequence: CDR1 MGHRA, CDR2 YSYEKL. The ends were cut back, 0 bases at V and 0 bases at J, with 6 bases in the middle. The CDR3 region has the DNA TGCGCCAGCAGCCAAGACAGAAATAGCAATCAGCCCCAGCATTTT. Its protein product is CASSQDRNSNQPQHF.

The genes are TRBV6-5 and TRBJ1-6, with D uncertain. The CDR3 consists of 14 residues. CDR1 is MNHEY and CDR2 is SVGAGI in the germline V gene. V was cut by 7 bases and J by 9 bases, with 16 bases left in between. CDR3 amino acids: CASTMHLDSSPLHF. CDR3 nucleotide sequence: TGTGCCAGCACGATGCACCTAGATTCTTCACCCCTCCACTTT.

This chain joins TRBV6-5 and TRBJ1-5; D unresolved. Trimming removed 6 bases at V and 0 bases at J, with 12 bases between. Per germline, CDR1 MNHEY and CDR2 SVGAGI. The CDR3 is 15 residues long. The DNA of the CDR3 is TGTGCCAGCAGCCCGGGATTTTCTAGCAATCAGCCCCAGCATTTT. It is translated as CASSPGFSSNQPQHF.

This rearrangement joins TRBV4-1 to TRBJ1-1; 8 bases map to TRBD1. CDR3 length: 14 residues. V was clipped by 2 bases and J by 4 bases; unmatched bases: 3. CDR1 is MGHRA and CDR2 is YSYEKL in the germline V gene. In DNA form, the CDR3 reads TGCGCCAGCAGCCAAAAGACAGGGGTCACTGAAGCTTTCTTT. It specifies CASSQKTGVTEAFF.

The chain links TRBV10-3 to TRBJ2-3, with TRBD2 identical over 7 bases. CDR1 and CDR2 (germline): ENHRY, SYGVKD. J lost 2 bases, V lost 7 bases, and 6 bases had no gene match. The CDR3 sequence is 14 residues long. The CDR3 DNA reads as TGTGCCATCACAGGCGGGGGTTTCACAGATACGCAGTATTTT. It codes for CAITGGGFTDTQYF.

The chain employs TRBV6-5 and TRBJ2-2; 9 nucleotides agree with TRBD1. V shed 6 bases and J 4 bases; nucleotides not matched to a gene: 6. CDR1 is MNHEY, CDR2 SVGAGI, per germline. This CDR3 is 15 amino acids long. The CDR3 coding sequence is TGTGCCAGCAGGCCTCCGGGACAGGGCACCGGGGAGCTGTTTTTT. Its protein is CASRPPGQGTGELFF.

The rearrangement uses TRBV6-1 and TRBJ1-3; 7 positions match TRBD1. The CDR3 consists of 14 residues. Looked up from germline, CDR1 is MNHNS and CDR2 is SASEGT. V gave up 2 bases and J gave up 7 bases; unmatched junction bases: 5. The CDR3: CASSERGRGNTIYF. The CDR3 coding sequence is TGTGCCAGCAGTGAAAGGGGCAGGGGGAACACCATATATTTT.

The chain couples TRBV29-1 to TRBJ2-5, with 10 positions matching TRBD2. The CDR3 length is 13 residues. The germline CDR1 and CDR2 sequences are SQVTM and ANQGSEA. With V trimmed by 2 bases and J by 4 bases, 1 base remained unmatched. The CDR3 region is CSVERLAGETQYF. Here the CDR3 DNA reads TGCAGCGTTGAACGACTAGCGGGAGAGACCCAGTACTTC.

The J gene is TRBJ1-1, the V gene TRBV2, with D perhaps TRBD1 (5 bases). The V and J ends lost 3 bases and 4 bases respectively, with 18 bases between them. Germline CDR1 SNHLY, CDR2 FYNNEI. CDR3 length: 16 amino acids. The CDR3 sequence: CASSEAAAGRRTEAFF. CDR3 sequence (DNA): TGTGCCAGCAGTGAGGCCGCCGCAGGGCGACGCACTGAAGCTTTCTTT.

The chain employs TRBV20-1 and TRBJ2-5; tentative D call: TRBD1 (6 bases). The germline V and J ends were trimmed by 3 bases and 7 bases, with 18 bases remaining between them. The CDR3 consists of 14 residues. Germline assignment: CDR1 DFQATT and CDR2 SNEGSKA (reference sequence). The CDR3 protein is CSASVVQGIGTQYF. CDR3 DNA sequence: TGCAGTGCTAGTGTAGTTCAGGGGATAGGGACCCAGTACTTC.